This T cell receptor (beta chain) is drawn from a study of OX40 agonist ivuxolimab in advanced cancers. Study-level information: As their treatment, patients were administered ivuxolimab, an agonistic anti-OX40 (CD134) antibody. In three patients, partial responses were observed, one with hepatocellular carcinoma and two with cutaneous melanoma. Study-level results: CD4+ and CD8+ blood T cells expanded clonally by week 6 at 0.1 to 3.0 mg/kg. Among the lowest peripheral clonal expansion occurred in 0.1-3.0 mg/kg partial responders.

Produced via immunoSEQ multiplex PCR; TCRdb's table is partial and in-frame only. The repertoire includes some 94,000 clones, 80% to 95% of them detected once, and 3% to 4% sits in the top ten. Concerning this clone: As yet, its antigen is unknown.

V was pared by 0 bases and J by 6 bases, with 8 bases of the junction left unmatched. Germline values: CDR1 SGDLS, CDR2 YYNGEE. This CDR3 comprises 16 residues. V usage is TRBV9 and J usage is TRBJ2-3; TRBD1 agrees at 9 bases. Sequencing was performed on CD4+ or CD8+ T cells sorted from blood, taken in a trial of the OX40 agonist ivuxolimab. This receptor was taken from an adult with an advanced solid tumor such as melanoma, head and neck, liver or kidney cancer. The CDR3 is CASSVVAGTGTDTQYF. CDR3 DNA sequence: TGTGCCAGCAGCGTAGTTGCGGGGACAGGGACGGATACGCAGTATTTT. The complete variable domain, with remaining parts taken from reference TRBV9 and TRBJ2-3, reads DSGVTQTPKHLITATGQRVTLRCSPRSGDLSVYWYQQSLDQGLQFLIQYYNGEERAKGNILERFSAQQFPDLHSELNLSSLELGDSALYFCASSVVAGTGTDTQYFGPGTRLTVL.